The 8 T cell receptor beta chains below come from one sample, sequenced in a study of blood T cell repertoires in COVID-19. Sequencing used immunoSEQ multiplex PCR; TCRdb keeps in-frame clones, though not all of them. The table lists hundreds of thousands of clones, almost 85% of them singletons. The sample consisted of peripheral blood. All receptors come from a woman older than 75 with acute or convalescent COVID-19.

Only one count was recorded for this clone. The chain couples TRBV28 to TRBJ1-1; 7 positions match TRBD1. Per the germline V gene, CDR1 is MDHEN and CDR2 is SYDVKM. The CDR3 is made up of 15 amino acids. Trimming removed 5 bases from V and 1 base from J; junction bases left unmatched: 7. The CDR3, as DNA: TGTGCCAGCAGTCCTTACAGGGGTGAGAACACTGAAGCTTTCTTT. This codes for CASSPYRGENTEAFF.

This clone has only a few counts. This chain links TRBV18 with TRBJ2-2; D is possibly TRBD1 (5 bases). Trimming pared 9 bases from V and 2 bases from J, leaving 13 bases between. Germline V gene sequence: CDR1 KGHSH, CDR2 LQKENI. This CDR3 is built from 14 residues. The CDR3 is CASFRDRNTGELFF. CDR3 in DNA: TGTGCCAGTTTCCGAGACAGAAACACCGGGGAGCTGTTTTTT. Drawing the rest from reference TRBV18 and TRBJ2-2, the complete variable domain is NAGVMQNPRHLVRRRGQEARLRCSPMKGHSHVYWYRQLPEEGLKFMVYLQKENIIDESGMPKERFSAEFPKEGPSILRIQQVVRGDSAAYFCASFRDRNTGELFFGEGSRLTVL.

This clone was found a few times. CDR3 sequence reads: CASSPGLAGARSVGEQFF. Here the CDR3 DNA reads TGTGCCAGCAGCCCGGGACTAGCGGGAGCGCGATCCGTAGGTGAGCAGTTCTTC. This chain uses TRBV28 with TRBJ2-1; 14 nucleotides line up with TRBD2. Germline assignment: CDR1 MDHEN and CDR2 SYDVKM. The junction had 16 bases not matched to a gene; V was cut back by 6 bases and J by 9 bases. The CDR3 is 18 amino acids. Full variable domain (missing parts from reference TRBV28 and TRBJ2-1): DVKVTQSSRYLVKRTGEKVFLECVQDMDHENMFWYRQDPGLGLRLIYFSYDVKMKEKGDIPEGYSVSREKKERFSLILESASTNQTSMYLCASSPGLAGARSVGEQFFGPGTRLTVL.

The chain recombines TRBV5-1 with TRBJ2-7; 12 positions agree with TRBD1. J lost 5 bases, V lost 1 base, and 4 bases had no gene match. The CDR3 runs to 15 residues. Germline lookup yields CDR1 SGHRS and CDR2 YFSETQ. The CDR3 DNA sequence: TGCGCCAGCAGCTTGCGGGACAGGGGGCTTAACGAGCAGTACTTC. As protein: CASSLRDRGLNEQYF.

The genes are TRBV5-1 and TRBJ2-1, with a possible D match to TRBD2 (5 bases). The CDR3 is 15 residues long. Trimming took 1 base from V and 4 from J, leaving 12 bases between them. Looked up from germline, CDR1 is SGHRS and CDR2 is YFSETQ. CDR3 DNA: TGCGCCAGCAGCTTGACCGGACGGAGGTACAATGAGCAGTTCTTC. This codes for CASSLTGRRYNEQFF.

The genes are TRBV19 and TRBJ2-2; D may be TRBD1 (6 bases). Trimming left V 1 base short and J 4 bases short, with 10 bases between. From germline, CDR1 is LNHDA and CDR2 SQIVND (reference sequence). CDR3 length: 15 amino acids. The CDR3 bases are TGTGCCAGTAGTATAGTTCAGGGGAGCACCGGGGAGCTGTTTTTT. Translated: CASSIVQGSTGELFF. Using reference TRBV19 and TRBJ2-2 for the parts outside the CDR3, the full variable domain is DGGITQSPKYLFRKEGQNVTLSCEQNLNHDAMYWYRQDPGQGLRLIYYSQIVNDFQKGDIAEGYSVSREKKESFPLTVTSAQKNPTAFYLCASSIVQGSTGELFFGEGSRLTVL.

The gene calls are TRBV7-2 and TRBJ2-1, with 15 bases identical to TRBD2. From germline, CDR1 is SGHTA and CDR2 FQGNSA. The J segment lost 7 bases and the V segment lost 5 bases, leaving 9 bases of the junction unmatched. This CDR3 is built from 17 residues. CDR3 sequence (DNA): TGTGCCAGCAGCACGGGACTAGCGGGGGGTGGTTTAAATGAGCAGTTCTTC. It translates to CASSTGLAGGGLNEQFF.

This sequence joins TRBV6-5 and TRBJ1-2; D remains unclear. CDR3 length: 14 amino acids. Germline values: CDR1 MNHEY, CDR2 SVGAGI. The V end lost 6 bases, the J end lost 2 bases, and 13 bases lay between the germline ends. CDR3 sequence (DNA): TGTGCCAGCAGCAAAGGACGGGAGAACTATGGCTACACCTTC. Its translation is CASSKGRENYGYTF.